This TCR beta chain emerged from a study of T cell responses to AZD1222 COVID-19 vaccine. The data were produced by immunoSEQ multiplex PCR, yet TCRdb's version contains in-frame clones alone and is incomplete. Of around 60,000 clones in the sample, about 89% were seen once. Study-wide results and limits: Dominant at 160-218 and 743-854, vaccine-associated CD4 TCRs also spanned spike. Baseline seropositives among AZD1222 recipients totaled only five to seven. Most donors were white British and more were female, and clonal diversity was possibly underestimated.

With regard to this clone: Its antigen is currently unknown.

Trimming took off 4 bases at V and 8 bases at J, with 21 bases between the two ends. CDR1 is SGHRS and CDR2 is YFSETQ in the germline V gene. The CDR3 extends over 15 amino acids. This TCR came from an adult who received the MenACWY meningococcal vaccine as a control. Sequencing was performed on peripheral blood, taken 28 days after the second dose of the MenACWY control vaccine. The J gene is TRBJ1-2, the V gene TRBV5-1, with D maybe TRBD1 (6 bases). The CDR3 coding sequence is TGCGCCAGCAGCCAAGACCCATCAGGGGTATGGGGCTACACCTTC. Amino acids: CASSQDPSGVWGYTF.